These 26 T cell receptor beta chains originate from one sample sequenced in a study of cytomegalovirus exposure and HLA in healthy donors (dated by TCRdb to 2017 to 2019). Library prep was done by the immunoSEQ multiplex PCR assay. The multiplex PCR relied on a mix of 60 forward primers for TCR Vbeta segments and 13 reverse primers for TCR Jbeta segments. Drawn from immuneACCESS, this table holds only the in-frame rearrangements with V and J called that TCRdb kept. Clones are partly lost; checked studies trace under half to an unresolved V gene and leave the rest unexplained. The sample's clone listing holds tens of thousands of clones. 3% to 4% of the sample is in the top ten clones. Sequencing was performed on PBMCs. Receptors were obtained from a man younger than 35 in good health and CMV-seropositive.

This chain connects TRBV5-1 to TRBJ2-7, with D perhaps matching TRBD1 (6 bases). Germline assignment: CDR1 SGHRS and CDR2 YFSETQ. Trimming shortened V by 0 bases and J by 6 bases, and 13 bases separated the two germline ends. This CDR3 contains 14 residues. The CDR3 here is CASSLVPGDGEQYF. CDR3 nucleotide sequence: TGCGCCAGCAGCTTGGTACCAGGGGACGGCGAGCAGTACTTC.

The rearrangement joins TRBV30 to TRBJ1-2; D remains ambiguous. CDR1 and CDR2 (germline): GTSNPN, SVGIG (reference sequence). V dropped 2 bases and J dropped 2 bases, with 6 bases sitting between them. CDR3 length equals 12 residues. The chain's CDR3 is CAWSRVNYGYTF. The CDR3 DNA follows: TGTGCCTGGAGTAGAGTGAACTATGGCTACACCTTC.

The chain has TRBV7-2 and TRBJ2-7; the match to TRBD1 covers 7 bases. The CDR3 extends over 14 amino acids. Germline-derived CDR1 and CDR2 are SGHTA and FQGNSA. With V trimmed by 0 bases and J by 5 bases, 4 bases remained unmatched. The CDR3 loop is CASSLAGQPHEQYF. CDR3 bases: TGTGCCAGCAGCTTAGCGGGACAGCCTCACGAGCAGTACTTC.

V is TRBV6-4 and J is TRBJ1-2, with D perhaps matching TRBD1 (6 bases). Germline V gives CDR1 MRHNA, CDR2 SNTAGT. Trimming took 3 bases from V and 8 from J, leaving 13 bases between them. This CDR3 contains 13 residues. CDR3 sequence: CASSESGGVGYTF. The CDR3 nucleotides are TGTGCCAGCAGTGAAAGTGGGGGCGTCGGCTACACCTTC.

The chain joins TRBV4-2 to TRBJ1-5; D unresolved. Looked up from germline, CDR1 is LGHNA and CDR2 is YNFKEQ. V was pared by 0 bases and J by 2 bases, with 14 bases between. The CDR3 is 17 residues long. CDR3 sequence (DNA): TGTGCCAGCAGCCAAGATGGTCCGGGGTCCGGCAATCAGCCCCAGCATTTT. Amino acid sequence: CASSQDGPGSGNQPQHF.

CDR3 coding DNA: TGTGCCAGCAGGAGAGGACAGGGGGATCCACATTTGAACACTGAAGCTTTCTTT. This translates into CASRRGQGDPHLNTEAFF. The chain is built from TRBV2 and TRBJ1-1; 10 bases align to TRBD1. CDR3 length: 18 amino acids. After removal of 6 bases from V and 0 bases from J, the junction contained 13 bases not matched to a gene. Germline loops: CDR1 SNHLY, CDR2 FYNNEI. Supplemented by reference TRBV2 and TRBJ1-1, the full variable domain reads EPEVTQTPSHQVTQMGQEVILRCVPISNHLYFYWYRQILGQKVEFLVSFYNNEISEKSEIFDDQFSVERPDGSNFTLKIRSTKLEDSAMYFCASRRGQGDPHLNTEAFFGQGTRLTVV.

The chain recombines TRBV19 with TRBJ2-1; 10 bases agree with TRBD1. Germline-derived CDR1 and CDR2 are LNHDA and SQIVND (reference sequence). The CDR3 runs 15 residues. V lost 7 bases and J lost 8; bases outside the gene matches: 11. As DNA, the CDR3 is TGTGCCAGTACCACCCGGGACAGGGGAAGCGATGAGCAGTTCTTC. Translation gives CASTTRDRGSDEQFF.

The rearrangement joins TRBV28 to TRBJ1-2; no firm D call. Germline V lookup: CDR1 MDHEN, CDR2 SYDVKM. This CDR3 is built from 17 residues. V was shortened by 5 bases and J by 6 bases, with 25 bases between the two germline ends. The CDR3 sequence: CASSQLPSPVQSNGYTF. CDR3 coding DNA: TGTGCCAGCAGTCAACTACCCAGCCCGGTTCAAAGCAATGGCTACACCTTC.

This rearrangement joins TRBV29-1 to TRBJ2-7; 9 bases are shared with TRBD1. Germline loops: CDR1 SQVTM, CDR2 ANQGSEA. With 5 bases clipped from V and 6 bases from J, the junction kept 8 bases outside the gene matches. There are 13 residues in the CDR3. CDR3 DNA: TGCAGCGTTCGTGGGACAGGGTGGTTCGAGCAGTACTTC. Its protein product is CSVRGTGWFEQYF.

The chain recombines TRBV6-1 with TRBJ1-5; no clear D. The CDR3 loop spans 14 amino acids. With 2 bases removed from V and 6 bases from J, the gap between germline ends came to 11 bases. Looked up from germline, CDR1 is MNHNS and CDR2 is SASEGT. CDR3 sequence: CASSEYKHGQPQHF. CDR3 sequence (DNA): TGTGCCAGCAGTGAATATAAACATGGTCAGCCCCAGCATTTT.

The chain employs TRBV2 and TRBJ2-7; 7 bases fit TRBD1. CDR3 size: 14 residues. Germline V gene data show CDR1 as SNHLY and CDR2 as FYNNEI. Germline trimming cut 7 bases from V and 0 bases from J; bases unmatched to any gene: 6. CDR3 DNA: TGTGCCAGCACTCGACAGGGCAGCTCCTACGAGCAGTACTTC. Amino acid sequence: CASTRQGSSYEQYF.

V usage is TRBV5-1 and J usage is TRBJ2-3; 9 nucleotides match TRBD2. This CDR3 region has 15 residues. V lost 6 bases to trimming and J lost 7 bases; unmatched junction nucleotides: 12. Germline CDR1 reads SGHRS; CDR2 reads YFSETQ. CDR3 DNA sequence: TGCGCCAGCACCGGGGCGGGGGGGCCCCCGAATACGCAGTATTTT. It specifies CASTGAGGPPNTQYF.

The V gene is TRBV27, the J gene TRBJ2-7, with TRBD1 matching 7 bases. Germline V gene sequence: CDR1 MNHEY, CDR2 SMNVEV (reference sequence). The CDR3 contains 14 residues. V gave up 1 base and J gave up 3 bases; unmatched junction bases: 3. The CDR3: CASSLYAGGYEQYF. In DNA form, the CDR3 reads TGTGCCAGCAGTTTATACGCAGGGGGCTACGAGCAGTACTTC.

The chain combines TRBV11-2 with TRBJ2-5, with unresolved D. The CDR3 has 13 amino acids. Germline CDR1 is SGHAT and CDR2 is FQNNGV. Trimming took off 5 bases at V and 7 bases at J, with 14 bases between the two ends. The CDR3 DNA is TGTGCCAGCAGCCAGTACGTCCGAGGGACCCAGTACTTC. It is translated as CASSQYVRGTQYF.

The chain recombines TRBV28 with TRBJ2-6; D not certain. Deletions cut 7 bases from V and 4 bases from J, with 17 bases between. The CDR3 totals 16 residues. The germline V gene encodes CDR1 MDHEN and CDR2 SYDVKM. CDR3 nucleotide sequence: TGTGCCAGCAAATTAAGGAGATTGGCCGGGGCCAACGTCCTGACTTTC. Amino acid sequence: CASKLRRLAGANVLTF.

The genes are TRBV5-1 and TRBJ1-2; unclear D gene. This CDR3 spans 14 amino acids. Germline values: CDR1 SGHRS, CDR2 YFSETQ. Trimming stripped 1 base from V and 4 bases from J, with 11 bases between. CDR3 sequence: CASSLWAESYGYTF. CDR3 nucleotides: TGCGCCAGCAGCTTGTGGGCAGAGTCCTATGGCTACACCTTC. The full variable domain, rest sourced from reference TRBV5-1 and TRBJ1-2, is KAGVTQTPRYLIKTRGQQVTLSCSPISGHRSVSWYQQTPGQGLQFLFEYFSETQRNKGNFPGRFSGRQFSNSRSEMNVSTLELGDSALYLCASSLWAESYGYTFGSGTRLTVV.

CDR3 DNA: TGTGCCAGCAGTTCCGAGGACAGGTACAATCAGCCCCAGCATTTT. Protein: CASSSEDRYNQPQHF. The J gene is TRBJ1-5, the V gene TRBV6-6, with TRBD1 matching 7 bases. The CDR3 is made up of 15 amino acids. CDR1 and CDR2 from the germline V gene are MNHNY and SVGAGI (reference sequence). With V trimmed by 4 bases and J by 3 bases, 6 bases remained unmatched.

Here the CDR3 DNA reads TGTGCCACCACCGCGGACAGCTATGGCTACACCTTC. Translated, it gives CATTADSYGYTF. The chain has TRBV2 and TRBJ1-2; a possible D gene is TRBD1 (6 bases). CDR3 size: 12 residues. V was cut by 10 bases and J by 4 bases, with 13 bases left in between. Germline loops: CDR1 SNHLY, CDR2 FYNNEI.

The chain uses TRBV5-1 and TRBJ1-2, with a weak D call TRBD1 (5 bases). This CDR3 has 15 amino acids. Per germline, CDR1 SGHRS and CDR2 YFSETQ. Trimming took off 4 bases at V and 3 bases at J, with 16 bases between the two ends. CDR3 DNA sequence: TGCGCCAGCAGCGCAATACAGGAGATGGACTATGGCTACACCTTC. As protein: CASSAIQEMDYGYTF.

V usage is TRBV27 and J usage is TRBJ2-7; D is unclear. This CDR3 region has 16 residues. CDR1 and CDR2 from the germline V gene are MNHEY and SMNVEV (reference sequence). Trimming removed 0 bases at V and 3 bases at J, with 15 bases between. CDR3 bases: TGTGCCAGCAGTTTATCGGGCAGTTTTTTGATCTACGAGCAGTACTTC. Translated: CASSLSGSFLIYEQYF.

The V gene is TRBV30, the J gene TRBJ2-1, with 8 nucleotides matching TRBD2. The trim removed 1 base at V and 0 bases at J, leaving 2 bases unmatched. The CDR3 is 15 residues long. The germline gives CDR1 GTSNPN, CDR2 SVGIG (reference sequence). The CDR3 coding sequence is TGTGCCTGGAGTGCGGGGGGGGGCTCCTACAATGAGCAGTTCTTC. Protein product: CAWSAGGGSYNEQFF.

Concerning this clone itself: Different DNA sequences within this sample yield the same CDR3. V and J are TRBV2 and TRBJ1-4; 7 nucleotides line up with TRBD1. CDR1 is SNHLY and CDR2 is FYNNEI in the germline V gene. The CDR3 sequence is 13 residues long. V lost 8 bases and J lost 4; bases outside the gene matches: 4. CDR3 region: CASGDRSNEKLFF. The CDR3 bases are TGTGCCAGCGGGGACAGAAGTAATGAAAAACTGTTTTTT.

V usage is TRBV5-1 and J usage is TRBJ1-1; D perhaps matches TRBD1 (6 bases). V dropped 4 bases and J dropped 6 bases, with 10 bases sitting between them. Germline loops: CDR1 SGHRS, CDR2 YFSETQ. This CDR3 spans 12 amino acids. The DNA for the CDR3 is TGCGCCAGCAGCCCGGACAGTTCTGAAGCTTTCTTT. Protein product: CASSPDSSEAFF.

The chain uses TRBV28 and TRBJ2-1; a weak D match, TRBD1 (6 bases). Germline loops: CDR1 MDHEN, CDR2 SYDVKM. V lost 6 bases and J 7 bases, leaving 16 bases between the germline ends. The CDR3 contains 14 residues. The chain's CDR3 is CASRQTGHRNEQFF. CDR3 sequence (DNA): TGTGCCAGCAGGCAAACAGGGCACCGTAATGAGCAGTTCTTC.

The genes are TRBV6-1 and TRBJ2-7; 7 nucleotides line up with TRBD1. The ends lost 1 base at V and 2 bases at J; junction bases unmatched: 8. This CDR3 is 16 amino acids long. Germline CDR1 is MNHNS and CDR2 is SASEGT. CDR3 sequence: CASSEGVGTATYEQYF. CDR3 nucleotide sequence: TGTGCCAGCAGTGAAGGGGTGGGGACAGCGACCTACGAGCAGTACTTC.

The chain uses TRBV7-9 and TRBJ1-4; 7 bases line up with TRBD1. The CDR3 runs 16 residues. CDR1 SEHNR and CDR2 FQNEAQ come from the germline V gene (reference sequence). V lost 2 bases and J lost 5; bases outside the gene matches: 8. CDR3 protein: CASSLFLGQKNEKLFF. The CDR3 DNA reads as TGTGCCAGCAGCTTATTTTTGGGACAGAAAAATGAAAAACTGTTTTTT.